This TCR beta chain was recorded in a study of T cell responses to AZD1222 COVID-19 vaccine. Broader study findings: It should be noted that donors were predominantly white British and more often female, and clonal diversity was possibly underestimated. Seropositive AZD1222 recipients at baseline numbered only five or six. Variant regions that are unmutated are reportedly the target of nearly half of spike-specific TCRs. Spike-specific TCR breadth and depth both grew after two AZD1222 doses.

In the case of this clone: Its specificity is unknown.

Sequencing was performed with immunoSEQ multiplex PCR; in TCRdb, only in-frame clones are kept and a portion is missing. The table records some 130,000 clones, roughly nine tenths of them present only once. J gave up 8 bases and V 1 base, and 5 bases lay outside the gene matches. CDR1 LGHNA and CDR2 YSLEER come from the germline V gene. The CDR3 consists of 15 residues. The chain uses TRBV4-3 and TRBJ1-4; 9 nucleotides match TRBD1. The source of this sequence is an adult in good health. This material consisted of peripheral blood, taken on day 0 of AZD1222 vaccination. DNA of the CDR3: TGCGCCAGCAGCCAAGTCCCCGGACAGGGGGAAAAACTGTTTTTT. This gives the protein CASSQVPGQGEKLFF.